A single sample gave rise to the 15 T cell receptor beta chains below, sequenced in a study of T-cell memory formation after mild COVID-19. TCRdb processed the 5' RACE reads anew with MiXCR; each CDR3 protein has one entry. The top ten clones hold roughly 22% of a sample with about 360,000 distinct CDR3 sequences, about 15% of them seen once. Material: PBMCs or a T cell subset sorted from them (not recorded which). The receptors shown here come from a man younger than 30 who had mild COVID-19 (a few samples of this study predate the infection). Cell type and time point are not known.

This clonotype has a handful of counts. V and J are TRBV18 and TRBJ2-1; D possibly matches TRBD1 or TRBD2 (5 bases each). The CDR3 has 15 amino acids. Trimming removed 3 bases from V and 3 bases from J, with 12 bases in between. Germline V gene lookup returns CDR1 KGHSH and CDR2 LQKENI. This CDR3 is CASSPPGRDYNEQFF. CDR3 bases: TGTGCCAGCTCACCGCCGGGACGGGACTACAATGAGCAGTTCTTC.

The rearrangement uses TRBV10-3 and TRBJ1-2; possibly TRBD1 for D (5 bases). The CDR3 spans 16 residues. Germline lookup yields CDR1 ENHRY and CDR2 SYGVKD. Trimming took 0 bases from V and 4 from J, leaving 15 bases between them. The CDR3 loop is CAISESTSGGTYGYTF. The CDR3 DNA reads TGTGCCATCAGTGAGTCGACTAGCGGGGGAACCTATGGCTACACCTTC.

The rearrangement links TRBV4-1 to TRBJ2-1; D may be TRBD2 (7 bases). The germline V gene encodes CDR1 MGHRA and CDR2 YSYEKL. The CDR3 runs 14 residues. Trimming removed 1 base from V and 9 bases from J, with 13 bases in between. The CDR3 DNA reads as TGCGCCAGCAGCCAAGGGGGAGGGGGTGGTGAGCAGTTCTTC. Translating gives CASSQGGGGGEQFF.

This chain links TRBV7-2 with TRBJ2-7, with TRBD1 identical over 8 bases. The germline V gene has CDR1 SGHTA and CDR2 FQGNSA. The CDR3 loop spans 15 amino acids. The V and J ends lost 4 bases and 4 bases, in that order; junction bases with no gene match: 9. CDR3 sequence (DNA): TGTGCCAGCAGCTCTACAGGGGGTATGGTATACGAGCAGTACTTC. Protein product: CASSSTGGMVYEQYF.

Turning to this clonotype: This may come from a read error, since a much larger clone is one base off. This chain links TRBV7-9 with TRBJ2-2; D gene ambiguous. The CDR3 runs 11 residues. Per the germline V gene, CDR1 is SEHNR and CDR2 is FQNEAQ (reference sequence). Trimming stripped 6 bases from V and 6 bases from J, with 5 bases between. The CDR3 loop is CASRDPGELFF. CDR3 nucleotide sequence: TGTGCCAGCAGGGACCCCGGGGAGCTGTTTTTT.

This clonotype was observed a handful of times. The chain recombines TRBV7-8 with TRBJ2-7; 9 positions match TRBD2. The trim removed 1 base at V and 3 bases at J, leaving 1 base unmatched. Germline CDR1 reads SGHVS; CDR2 reads FQNEAQ. This CDR3 region has 14 residues. The CDR3 bases are TGTGCCAGCAGCTTAGGTAGCGGGGGCTACGAGCAGTACTTC. The encoded protein is CASSLGSGGYEQYF.

This clonotype has only a few counts. CDR3 residues: CASSSPLGPQPLHF. The DNA of the CDR3 is TGTGCCAGCAGCTCCCCTTTGGGACCTCAACCCCTCCACTTT. The chain recombines TRBV7-9 with TRBJ1-6, with D perhaps TRBD1 (5 bases). The V end was cut by 4 bases, the J end by 12 bases, with 16 bases between. CDR1 and CDR2 from the germline V gene are SEHNR and FQNEAQ (reference sequence). CDR3 size: 14 residues.

The table lists this clonotype with a few counts. CDR3 in amino acids: CSARTSLAGELFF. CDR3 DNA: TGCAGTGCTAGAACCTCGCTAGCCGGGGAGCTGTTTTTT. The chain combines TRBV20-1 with TRBJ2-2; D is undetermined. CDR3 length equals 13 residues. Germline CDR1 reads DFQATT; CDR2 reads SNEGSKA (reference sequence). Trimming stripped 2 bases from V and 6 bases from J, with 10 bases between.

The CDR3 DNA reads as TGCGCCAGCAGCCAGGGACCGGGTTACGCGACTGGCTACACCTTC. Its protein product is CASSQGPGYATGYTF. This sequence joins TRBV4-1 and TRBJ1-2; TRBD1 is a possible D gene (5 bases). Trimming cost V 3 bases and J 7 bases, with 18 bases left between them. Germline V gene sequence: CDR1 MGHRA, CDR2 YSYEKL. The CDR3 loop spans 15 amino acids.

The genes are TRBV7-3 and TRBJ1-3, with D hard to call. The germline CDR1 and CDR2 sequences are SGHTA and FQGTGA. CDR3 length: 14 residues. V was trimmed by 5 bases and J by 4 bases, leaving 12 bases between them. For the CDR3, the DNA is TGTGCCAGCAGCCCGGACGCCTTAGGAAACACCATATATTTT. Protein product: CASSPDALGNTIYF.

In its sample, this clonotype was seen a few times. The V and J genes are TRBV7-9 and TRBJ2-1; the D call may be TRBD1 or TRBD2 (6 bases each). The CDR3 has 14 amino acids. CDR1 is SEHNR, CDR2 FQNEAQ, per germline (reference sequence). Trimming took off 5 bases at V and 0 bases at J, with 8 bases between the two ends. DNA for the CDR3: TGTGCCAGCAGCGGGGGGCCCTCCTACAATGAGCAGTTCTTC. Encoded protein: CASSGGPSYNEQFF.

This clonotype was observed a few times. The junction and the germline gene differ at one end; a read error may be behind it. The rearrangement uses TRBV4-3 and TRBJ1-1; the match to TRBD1 covers 9 bases. The germline gives CDR1 LGHNA, CDR2 YSLEER. The CDR3 runs to 19 residues. The CDR3 region has the DNA TGCGCCAGCAGCCAAGCCCTTTATTCTGGACAGGGGAAGAACGCTGAAGCTTTCTTT. The encoded protein is CASSQALYSGQGKNAEAFF.

This clonotype was observed at least ten times. The rearrangement joins TRBV4-1 to TRBJ2-1, with D perhaps assigned TRBD1 or TRBD2 (6 bases each). This CDR3 has 15 amino acids. CDR1 and CDR2 from the germline V gene are MGHRA and YSYEKL. V dropped 8 bases and J dropped 5 bases, with 19 bases sitting between them. The CDR3 sequence is CASALFGGPDNEQFF. The CDR3 nucleotides are TGCGCCAGCGCCCTTTTCGGGGGCCCTGACAATGAGCAGTTCTTC.

This clonotype was found a few times. This sequence joins TRBV7-2 and TRBJ2-3; 13 bases map to TRBD2. This CDR3 has 18 amino acids. Germline lookup yields CDR1 SGHTA and CDR2 FQGNSA. V shed 5 bases, J shed 0 bases, and the junction held 8 bases outside the gene matches. CDR3 sequence reads: CASSPHRTSGGSTDTQYF. CDR3 DNA sequence: TGTGCCAGCAGCCCCCATCGGACTAGCGGGGGTAGCACAGATACGCAGTATTTT.

V usage is TRBV20-1 and J usage is TRBJ2-1, with 14 bases that match TRBD2. CDR1 is DFQATT and CDR2 is SNEGSKA in the germline V gene (reference sequence). The trim removed 3 bases at V and 5 bases at J, leaving 6 bases unmatched. The CDR3 is 16 residues long. The DNA of the CDR3 is TGCAGTGCTAGCGAAGGGACTAGCGGGGGACACAATGAGCAGTTCTTC. Its translation: CSASEGTSGGHNEQFF.